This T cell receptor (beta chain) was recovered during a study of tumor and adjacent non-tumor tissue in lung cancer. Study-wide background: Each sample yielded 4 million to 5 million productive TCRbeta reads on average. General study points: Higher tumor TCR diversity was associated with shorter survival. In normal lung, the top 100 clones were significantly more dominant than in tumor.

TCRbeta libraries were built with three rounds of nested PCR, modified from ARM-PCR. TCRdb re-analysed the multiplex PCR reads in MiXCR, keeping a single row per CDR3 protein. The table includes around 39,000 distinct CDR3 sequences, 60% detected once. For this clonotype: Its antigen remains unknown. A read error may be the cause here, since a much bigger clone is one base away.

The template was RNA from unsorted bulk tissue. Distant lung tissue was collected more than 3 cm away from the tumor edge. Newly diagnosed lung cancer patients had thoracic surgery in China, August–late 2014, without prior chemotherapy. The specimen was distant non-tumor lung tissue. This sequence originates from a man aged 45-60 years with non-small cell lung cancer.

The CDR3 region is CNAPRTGSSYEQYF. As DNA, the CDR3 is TGCAATGCGCCGCGTACAGGGTCCTCCTACGAGCAGTACTTC. V and J are TRBV20-1 and TRBJ2-7; D might be TRBD1 (6 bases). Germline loops: CDR1 DFQATT, CDR2 SNEGSKA (reference sequence). The CDR3 is made up of 14 amino acids.